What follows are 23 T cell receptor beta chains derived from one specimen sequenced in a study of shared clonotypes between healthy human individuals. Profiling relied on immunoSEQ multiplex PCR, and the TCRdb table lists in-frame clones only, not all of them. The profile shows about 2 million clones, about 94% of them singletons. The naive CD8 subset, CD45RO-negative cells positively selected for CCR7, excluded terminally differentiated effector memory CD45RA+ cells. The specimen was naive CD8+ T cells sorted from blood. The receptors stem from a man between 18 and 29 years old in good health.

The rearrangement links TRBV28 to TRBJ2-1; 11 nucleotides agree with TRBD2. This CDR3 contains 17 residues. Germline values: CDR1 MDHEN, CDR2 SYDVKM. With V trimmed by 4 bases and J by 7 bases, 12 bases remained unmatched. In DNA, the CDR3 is TGTGCCAGCAGTTCGCCTCCCAAACTAGCGGGGGTAAATGAGCAGTTCTTC. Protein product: CASSSPPKLAGVNEQFF.

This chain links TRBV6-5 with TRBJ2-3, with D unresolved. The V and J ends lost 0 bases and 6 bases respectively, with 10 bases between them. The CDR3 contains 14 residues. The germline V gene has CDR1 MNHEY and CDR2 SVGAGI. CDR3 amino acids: CASSYSRSSDTQYF. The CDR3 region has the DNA TGTGCCAGCAGTTACTCGCGATCCTCCGATACGCAGTATTTT.

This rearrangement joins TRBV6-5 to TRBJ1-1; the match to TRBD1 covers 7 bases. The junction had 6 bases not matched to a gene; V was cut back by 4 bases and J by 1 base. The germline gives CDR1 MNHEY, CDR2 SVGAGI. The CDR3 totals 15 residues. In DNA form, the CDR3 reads TGTGCCAGCAGTTCGACAGGGAATCCGAACACTGAAGCTTTCTTT. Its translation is CASSSTGNPNTEAFF.

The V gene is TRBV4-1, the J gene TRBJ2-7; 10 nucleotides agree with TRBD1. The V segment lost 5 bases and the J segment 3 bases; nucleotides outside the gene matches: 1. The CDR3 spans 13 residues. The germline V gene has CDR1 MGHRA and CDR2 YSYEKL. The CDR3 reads CASSGTGVYEQYF. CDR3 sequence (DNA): TGCGCCAGCAGCGGGACAGGGGTCTACGAGCAGTACTTC.

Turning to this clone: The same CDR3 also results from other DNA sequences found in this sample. The CDR3 nucleotides read TGCGCCAGCAGCCAAGGGGGCGGGGGATACGAGCAGTACTTC. This codes for CASSQGGGGYEQYF. The chain carries TRBV4-3 and TRBJ2-7, with 7 positions matching TRBD2. The CDR3 has 14 residues. In germline, CDR1 is LGHNA, CDR2 YSLEER. Trimming removed 1 base from V and 4 bases from J; junction bases left unmatched: 4.

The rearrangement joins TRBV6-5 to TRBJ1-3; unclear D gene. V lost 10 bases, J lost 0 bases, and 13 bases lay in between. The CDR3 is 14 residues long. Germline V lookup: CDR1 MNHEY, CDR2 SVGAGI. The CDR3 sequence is CATFGPLSGNTIYF. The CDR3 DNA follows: TGTGCCACCTTTGGGCCCCTCTCTGGAAACACCATATATTTT.

CDR3 coding DNA: TGTGCCAGCAGCTTCATTCCGGGACAGAACGAAGCTTTCTTT. The encoded protein is CASSFIPGQNEAFF. The J gene is TRBJ1-1, the V gene TRBV5-6; 7 nucleotides line up with TRBD1. The J segment lost 8 bases and the V segment lost 2 bases, leaving 9 bases of the junction unmatched. Germline V gene sequence: CDR1 SGHDT, CDR2 YYEEEE. The CDR3 has 14 amino acids.

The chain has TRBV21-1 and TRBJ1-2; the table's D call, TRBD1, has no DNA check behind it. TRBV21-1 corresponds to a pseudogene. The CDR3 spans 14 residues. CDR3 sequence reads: CASRLLGTGGRYTF. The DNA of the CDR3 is TGTGCCAGCAGGCTACTGGGGACAGGGGGTCGCTACACCTTC.

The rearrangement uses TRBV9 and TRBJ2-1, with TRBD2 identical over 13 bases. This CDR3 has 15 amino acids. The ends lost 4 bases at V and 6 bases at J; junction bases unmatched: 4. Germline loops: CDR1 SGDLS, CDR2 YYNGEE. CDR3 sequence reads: CASSSGLAGANEQFF. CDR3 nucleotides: TGTGCCAGCAGCTCCGGACTAGCGGGAGCCAATGAGCAGTTCTTC. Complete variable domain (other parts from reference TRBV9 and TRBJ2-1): DSGVTQTPKHLITATGQRVTLRCSPRSGDLSVYWYQQSLDQGLQFLIQYYNGEERAKGNILERFSAQQFPDLHSELNLSSLELGDSALYFCASSSGLAGANEQFFGPGTRLTVL.

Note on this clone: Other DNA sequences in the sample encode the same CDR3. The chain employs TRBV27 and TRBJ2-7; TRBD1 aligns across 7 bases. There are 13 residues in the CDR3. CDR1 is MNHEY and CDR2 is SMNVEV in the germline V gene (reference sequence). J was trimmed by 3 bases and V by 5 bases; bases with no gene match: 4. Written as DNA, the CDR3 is TGTGCCAGCAGTCTGGGACAGAACTACGAGCAGTACTTC. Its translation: CASSLGQNYEQYF.

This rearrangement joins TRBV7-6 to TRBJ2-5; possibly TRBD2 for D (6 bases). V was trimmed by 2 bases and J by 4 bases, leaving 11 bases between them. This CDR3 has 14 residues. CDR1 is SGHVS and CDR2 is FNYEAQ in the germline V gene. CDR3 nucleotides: TGTGCCAGCAGCTTACTGGGGGGAGGAGAGACCCAGTACTTC. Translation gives CASSLLGGGETQYF.

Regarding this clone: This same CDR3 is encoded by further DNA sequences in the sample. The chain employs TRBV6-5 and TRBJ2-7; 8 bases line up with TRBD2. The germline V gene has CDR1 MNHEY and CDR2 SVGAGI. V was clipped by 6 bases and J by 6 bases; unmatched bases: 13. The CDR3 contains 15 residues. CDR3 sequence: CASSPGLAPSREQYF. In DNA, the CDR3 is TGTGCCAGCAGCCCCGGACTAGCTCCCAGTCGCGAGCAGTACTTC.

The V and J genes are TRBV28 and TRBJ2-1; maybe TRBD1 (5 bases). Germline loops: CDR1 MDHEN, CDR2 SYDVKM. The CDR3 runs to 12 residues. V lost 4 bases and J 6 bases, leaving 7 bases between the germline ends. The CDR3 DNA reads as TGTGCCAGCAGTTCAGGGCTCAATGAGCAGTTCTTC. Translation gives CASSSGLNEQFF.

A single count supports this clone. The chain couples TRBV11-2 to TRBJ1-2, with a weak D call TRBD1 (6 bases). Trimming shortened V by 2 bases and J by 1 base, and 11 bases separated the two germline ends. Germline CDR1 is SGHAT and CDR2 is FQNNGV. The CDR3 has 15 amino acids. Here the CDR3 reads CASSLTGTINYGYTF. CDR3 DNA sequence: TGTGCCAGCAGCTTAACAGGGACGATTAACTATGGCTACACCTTC.

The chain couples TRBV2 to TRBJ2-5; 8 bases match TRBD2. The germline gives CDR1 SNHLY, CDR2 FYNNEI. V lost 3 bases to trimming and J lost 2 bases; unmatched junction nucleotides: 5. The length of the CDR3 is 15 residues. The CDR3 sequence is CASSDASGFQETQYF. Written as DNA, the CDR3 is TGTGCCAGCAGTGACGCTAGCGGGTTTCAAGAGACCCAGTACTTC.

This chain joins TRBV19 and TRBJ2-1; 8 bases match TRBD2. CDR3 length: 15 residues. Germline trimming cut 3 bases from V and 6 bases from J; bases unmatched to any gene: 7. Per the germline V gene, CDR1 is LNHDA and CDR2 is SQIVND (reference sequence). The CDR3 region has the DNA TGTGCCAGTAGTATCGGGACTAGTGTTTCCAATGAGCAGTTCTTC. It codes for CASSIGTSVSNEQFF.

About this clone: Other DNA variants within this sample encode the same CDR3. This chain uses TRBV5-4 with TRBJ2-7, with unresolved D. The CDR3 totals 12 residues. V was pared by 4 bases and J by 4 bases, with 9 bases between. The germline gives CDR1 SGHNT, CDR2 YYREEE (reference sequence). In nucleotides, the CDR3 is TGTGCCAGCAGCCCTGACCGATACGAGCAGTACTTC. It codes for CASSPDRYEQYF.

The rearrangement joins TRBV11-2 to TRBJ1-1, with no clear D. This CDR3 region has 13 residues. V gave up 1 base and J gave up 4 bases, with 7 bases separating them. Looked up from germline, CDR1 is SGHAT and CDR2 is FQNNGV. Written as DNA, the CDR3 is TGTGCCAGCAGCTTAGGAAAGAGCACTGAAGCTTTCTTT. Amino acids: CASSLGKSTEAFF.

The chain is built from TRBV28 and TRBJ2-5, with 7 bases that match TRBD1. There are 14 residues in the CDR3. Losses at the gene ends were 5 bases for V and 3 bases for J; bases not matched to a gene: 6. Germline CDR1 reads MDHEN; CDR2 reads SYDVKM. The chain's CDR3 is CASSQRGTEETQYF. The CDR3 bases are TGTGCCAGCAGTCAAAGGGGGACAGAAGAGACCCAGTACTTC.

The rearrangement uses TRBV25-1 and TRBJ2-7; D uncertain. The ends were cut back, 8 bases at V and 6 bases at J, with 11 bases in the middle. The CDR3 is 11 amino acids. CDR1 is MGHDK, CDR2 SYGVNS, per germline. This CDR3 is CASPRPGEQYF. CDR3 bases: TGTGCCAGCCCTAGACCCGGCGAGCAGTACTTC.

In DNA, the CDR3 is TGTGCCAGCAGTTTGATAGGGTGGGAGACCCAGTACTTC. Its translation: CASSLIGWETQYF. This chain joins TRBV27 and TRBJ2-5; no clear D. V was pared by 3 bases and J by 5 bases, with 10 bases between. Germline V CDR1 and CDR2: MNHEY, SMNVEV (reference sequence). The length of the CDR3 is 13 residues.

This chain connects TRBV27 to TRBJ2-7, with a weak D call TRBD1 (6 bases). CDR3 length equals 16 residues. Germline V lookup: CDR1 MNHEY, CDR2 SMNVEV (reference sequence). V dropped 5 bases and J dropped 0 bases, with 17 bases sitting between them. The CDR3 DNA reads TGTGCCAGCAGTCCGTTAGGAGTAGGGGGCTCCTACGAGCAGTACTTC. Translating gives CASSPLGVGGSYEQYF.

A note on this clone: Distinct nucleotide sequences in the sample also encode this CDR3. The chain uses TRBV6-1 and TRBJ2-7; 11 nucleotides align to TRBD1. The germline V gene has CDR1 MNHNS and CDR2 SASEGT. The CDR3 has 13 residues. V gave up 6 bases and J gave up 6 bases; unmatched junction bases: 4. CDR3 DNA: TGTGCCAGCAGAGGACAGGGGGCCGGCGAGCAGTACTTC. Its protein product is CASRGQGAGEQYF.